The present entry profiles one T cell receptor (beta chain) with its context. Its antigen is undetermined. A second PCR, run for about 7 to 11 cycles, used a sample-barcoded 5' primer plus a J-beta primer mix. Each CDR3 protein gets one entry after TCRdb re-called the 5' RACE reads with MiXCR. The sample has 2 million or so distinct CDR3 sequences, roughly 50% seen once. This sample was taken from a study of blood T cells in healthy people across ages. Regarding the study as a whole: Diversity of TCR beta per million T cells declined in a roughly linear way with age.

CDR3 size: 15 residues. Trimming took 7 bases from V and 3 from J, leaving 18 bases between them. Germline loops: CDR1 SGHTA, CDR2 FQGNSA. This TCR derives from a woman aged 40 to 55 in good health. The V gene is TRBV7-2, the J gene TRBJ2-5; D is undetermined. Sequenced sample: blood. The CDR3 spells CASTNRSGLKETQYF. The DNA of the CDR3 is TGTGCCAGCACCAATCGGTCCGGGTTAAAAGAGACCCAGTACTTC.